This is a list of T cell receptor beta chains from one sample in a study of T cells after yellow fever vaccination. Via MiXCR, TCRdb re-called the 5' RACE reads, giving one row per CDR3 protein. Altogether some 500,000 distinct CDR3 sequences are present, 13% being singletons, with the ten largest covering 11% to 15%. The specimen comprised PBMCs, sampled on the day of the yellow fever booster vaccination. Receptors were obtained from a man aged 25-45 years who received the YFV17D yellow fever vaccine. The CDR3 runs from the conserved cysteine through the conserved F or W. D genes are given only for firm matches. A row's size may be missing; if present it is once, few, many or a size class.

CDR3 DNA: TGCAGTGCTAGAGATTTCGGCGCCTCCACAGATACGCAGTATTTT
CDR3 protein: CSARDFGASTDTQYF
D gene: .
J gene: TRBJ2-3
clone size: .
V gene: TRBV20-1

CDR3 DNA: TGTGCCACCAGCAGTTCATCCGGCAGGGCGGATACGCAGTATTTT
CDR3 protein: CATSSSSGRADTQYF
D gene: .
J gene: TRBJ2-3
clone size: .
V gene: TRBV15

CDR3 DNA: TGCAGTGCTAGAGGTCGGGAGAATGAGCAGTTCTTC
CDR3 protein: CSARGRENEQFF
D gene: .
J gene: TRBJ2-1
clone size: many
V gene: TRBV20-1

CDR3 DNA: TGTGCCAGCAGCTTCCCCGATGGGGCCAACGTCCTGACTTTC
CDR3 protein: CASSFPDGANVLTF
D gene: .
J gene: TRBJ2-6
clone size: few
V gene: TRBV7-2

CDR3 DNA: TGCAGTGCTACCCCCGCGGGCACAGATACGCAGTATTTT
CDR3 protein: CSATPAGTDTQYF
D gene: .
J gene: TRBJ2-3
clone size: few
V gene: TRBV20-1

CDR3 DNA: TGTGCCAGCAGTTATTCCTCCAAGGTGCTAGCGTCAGCCTACGAGCAGTACTTC
CDR3 protein: CASSYSSKVLASAYEQYF
D gene: .
J gene: TRBJ2-7
clone size: few
V gene: TRBV6-5

CDR3 DNA: TGTGCCAGCAGCCACCCGACTAGCTCCTACAATGAGCAGTTCTTC
CDR3 protein: CASSHPTSSYNEQFF
D gene: .
J gene: TRBJ2-1
clone size: few
V gene: TRBV5-4

CDR3 DNA: TGTGCCAGCAGCTCTAACCCAGCGGGAGGGTACGAGCAGTACTTC
CDR3 protein: CASSSNPAGGYEQYF
D gene: TRBD2
J gene: TRBJ2-7
clone size: .
V gene: TRBV7-8

CDR3 DNA: TGTGCCAGCAGCTTGGGCCCGGCCTCCTACGAGCAGTACTTC
CDR3 protein: CASSLGPASYEQYF
D gene: .
J gene: TRBJ2-7
clone size: .
V gene: TRBV7-2

CDR3 DNA: TGTGCCACCAGTGAGAGGGACAGGGCCGGCTACACCTTC
CDR3 protein: CATSERDRAGYTF
D gene: TRBD1
J gene: TRBJ1-2
clone size: few
V gene: TRBV24-1

CDR3 DNA: TGTGCCAGCAGTATCCTAGCGGGATCGTACAATGAGCAGTTCTTC
CDR3 protein: CASSILAGSYNEQFF
D gene: TRBD2
J gene: TRBJ2-1
clone size: .
V gene: TRBV6-2/TRBV6-3

CDR3 DNA: TGTGCCAGCAGCTATAACCAGGGAGGCTACACCTTC
CDR3 protein: CASSYNQGGYTF
D gene: .
J gene: TRBJ1-2
clone size: few
V gene: TRBV7-2

CDR3 DNA: TGCAGTGCTGGCCTTTCGGGAGACAATCAGCCCCAGCATTTT
CDR3 protein: CSAGLSGDNQPQHF
D gene: .
J gene: TRBJ1-5
clone size: .
V gene: TRBV20-1

CDR3 DNA: TGCGCCAGCAGCCAAGAGTCGCAGGCGGGGGGAGCTTTCTTT
CDR3 protein: CASSQESQAGGAFF
D gene: .
J gene: TRBJ1-1
clone size: .
V gene: TRBV4-1

CDR3 DNA: TGCAGTGCTGGCCGACAGGGTGCCTCTGCGCAGTACTTC
CDR3 protein: CSAGRQGASAQYF
D gene: TRBD1
J gene: TRBJ2-7
clone size: few
V gene: TRBV20-1

CDR3 DNA: TGCAGTGCGATCAAGACTAGCCGACAAGAGACCCAGTACTTC
CDR3 protein: CSAIKTSRQETQYF
D gene: TRBD2
J gene: TRBJ2-5
clone size: few
V gene: TRBV20-1

CDR3 DNA: TGTGCCAGCAGCTTAGATCCAGGTGGCTATACGCAGTATTTT
CDR3 protein: CASSLDPGGYTQYF
D gene: .
J gene: TRBJ2-3
clone size: .
V gene: TRBV11-2

CDR3 DNA: TGTGCCAGCAGTTCCCCCTGGACGGCCTCCTACGAGCAGTACTTC
CDR3 protein: CASSSPWTASYEQYF
D gene: .
J gene: TRBJ2-7
clone size: few
V gene: TRBV28

CDR3 DNA: TGTGCCAGCAGCGCCGACAATAACTATGGCTACACCTTC
CDR3 protein: CASSADNNYGYTF
D gene: .
J gene: TRBJ1-2
clone size: few
V gene: TRBV9

CDR3 DNA: TGTGCCAGCAGTAGGGACAGGACGGGAGGCGGGGAGCTGTTTTTT
CDR3 protein: CASSRDRTGGGELFF
D gene: .
J gene: TRBJ2-2
clone size: few
V gene: TRBV25-1

CDR3 DNA: TGTGCCAGCAGCCCCAGGGACTTTTCAGATACGCAGTATTTT
CDR3 protein: CASSPRDFSDTQYF
D gene: .
J gene: TRBJ2-3
clone size: few
V gene: TRBV9

CDR3 DNA: TGTGCCTCGGGACAGTACAATGAGCAGTTCTTC
CDR3 protein: CASGQYNEQFF
D gene: TRBD1
J gene: TRBJ2-1
clone size: few
V gene: TRBV7-9

CDR3 DNA: TGTGCCAGCAGCTTAGGGAAGGCGGCGAGTACGCAGTATTTT
CDR3 protein: CASSLGKAASTQYF
D gene: .
J gene: TRBJ2-3
clone size: few
V gene: TRBV7-8

CDR3 DNA: TGTGCCAGCTCCCCAGGGGCGGTTGATGAAAAACTGTTTTTT
CDR3 protein: CASSPGAVDEKLFF
D gene: .
J gene: TRBJ1-4
clone size: .
V gene: TRBV18

CDR3 DNA: TGCGCCAGCAGCCAAGATGCAGTAGGGACAGGGGCTAACTACAATGAGCAGTTCTTC
CDR3 protein: CASSQDAVGTGANYNEQFF
D gene: TRBD1
J gene: TRBJ2-1
clone size: .
V gene: TRBV4-3

CDR3 DNA: TGTGCCAGCAGCTTACCCCCTCCAGGGCGATCCTACAATGAGCAGTTCTTC
CDR3 protein: CASSLPPPGRSYNEQFF
D gene: .
J gene: TRBJ2-1
clone size: .
V gene: TRBV7-9

CDR3 DNA: TGTGCCAGCAGCCGCCCAGGGGGAGGTTCCTACGAGCAGTACTTC
CDR3 protein: CASSRPGGGSYEQYF
D gene: .
J gene: TRBJ2-7
clone size: .
V gene: TRBV6-2/TRBV6-3

CDR3 DNA: TGCAGTGCTAGGGCTACTAGCGGGAGCGGGGGAGCCAAAAACATTCAGTACTTC
CDR3 protein: CSARATSGSGGAKNIQYF
D gene: TRBD2
J gene: TRBJ2-4
clone size: .
V gene: TRBV20-1

CDR3 DNA: TGTGCCAGCAGCTTCGACAGTTACTACGAGCAGTACTTC
CDR3 protein: CASSFDSYYEQYF
D gene: .
J gene: TRBJ2-7
clone size: .
V gene: TRBV7-6

CDR3 DNA: TGTGCCAGCAGTTTGAGTCCTTGGGAGCAGTACTTC
CDR3 protein: CASSLSPWEQYF
D gene: .
J gene: TRBJ2-7
clone size: .
V gene: TRBV6-2/TRBV6-3

CDR3 DNA: TGCGCCAGCAGTCAATTCAAGGACAGGGAAGGCGAGCAGTACTTC
CDR3 protein: CASSQFKDREGEQYF
D gene: TRBD1
J gene: TRBJ2-7
clone size: .
V gene: TRBV23-1

CDR3 DNA: TGTGCCAGCAGGAGGGGTTTCGAGCAGTACTTC
CDR3 protein: CASRRGFEQYF
D gene: .
J gene: TRBJ2-7
clone size: few
V gene: TRBV3-1

CDR3 DNA: TGTGCCAGCAGCCGGTTACCGGTACTAGCGGGAGGGAGTGAGCAGTTCTTC
CDR3 protein: CASSRLPVLAGGSEQFF
D gene: TRBD2
J gene: TRBJ2-1
clone size: once
V gene: TRBV14

CDR3 DNA: TGTGCCAGCAGCTTAAGGGCGGTGTTCTTC
CDR3 protein: CASSLRAVFF
D gene: .
J gene: TRBJ2-1
clone size: .
V gene: TRBV7-2

CDR3 DNA: TGTGCCAGCAGGCCCCCCGGGCTAGCGGGAGGCAAGTACACAGATACGCAGTATTTT
CDR3 protein: CASRPPGLAGGKYTDTQYF
D gene: .
J gene: TRBJ2-3
clone size: few
V gene: TRBV21-1

CDR3 DNA: TGTGCCAGCAGCTTGACAGGGCCCACAGATACGCAGTATTTT
CDR3 protein: CASSLTGPTDTQYF
D gene: TRBD1
J gene: TRBJ2-3
clone size: .
V gene: TRBV7-2

CDR3 DNA: TGCAGTGCTAAACACCAAGAGACCCAGTACTTC
CDR3 protein: CSAKHQETQYF
D gene: .
J gene: TRBJ2-5
clone size: few
V gene: TRBV20-1

CDR3 DNA: TGTGCCTGGAGTCTCGGGAAGGGCACGAAGCCCCAGCATTTT
CDR3 protein: CAWSLGKGTKPQHF
D gene: .
J gene: TRBJ1-5
clone size: few
V gene: TRBV30

CDR3 DNA: TGTGCCAGCACCCAAGAGGGGACTCCCAGGGGTGAGCAGTTCTTC
CDR3 protein: CASTQEGTPRGEQFF
D gene: .
J gene: TRBJ2-1
clone size: .
V gene: TRBV6-2/TRBV6-3

CDR3 DNA: TGTGCCAGCAGCTTAGCCCCAGGGGGCAACGAGCAGTACTTC
CDR3 protein: CASSLAPGGNEQYF
D gene: TRBD1
J gene: TRBJ2-7
clone size: .
V gene: TRBV7-6